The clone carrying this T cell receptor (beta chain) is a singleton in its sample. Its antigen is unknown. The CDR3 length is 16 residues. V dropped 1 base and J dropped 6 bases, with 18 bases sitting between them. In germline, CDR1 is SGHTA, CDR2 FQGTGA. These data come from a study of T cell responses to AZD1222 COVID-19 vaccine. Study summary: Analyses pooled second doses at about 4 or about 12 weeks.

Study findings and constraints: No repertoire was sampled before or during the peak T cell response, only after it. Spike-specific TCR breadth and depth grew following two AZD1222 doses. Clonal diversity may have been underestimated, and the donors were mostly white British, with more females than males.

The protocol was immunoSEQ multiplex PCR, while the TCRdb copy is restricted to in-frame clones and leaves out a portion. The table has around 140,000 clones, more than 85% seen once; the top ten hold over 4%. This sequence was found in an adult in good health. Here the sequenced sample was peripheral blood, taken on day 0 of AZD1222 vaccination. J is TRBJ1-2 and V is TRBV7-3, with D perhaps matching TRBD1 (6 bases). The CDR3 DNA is TGTGCCAGCAGCTTAATCCGACAGGCTGGGGGTGATGGCTACACCTTC. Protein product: CASSLIRQAGGDGYTF.